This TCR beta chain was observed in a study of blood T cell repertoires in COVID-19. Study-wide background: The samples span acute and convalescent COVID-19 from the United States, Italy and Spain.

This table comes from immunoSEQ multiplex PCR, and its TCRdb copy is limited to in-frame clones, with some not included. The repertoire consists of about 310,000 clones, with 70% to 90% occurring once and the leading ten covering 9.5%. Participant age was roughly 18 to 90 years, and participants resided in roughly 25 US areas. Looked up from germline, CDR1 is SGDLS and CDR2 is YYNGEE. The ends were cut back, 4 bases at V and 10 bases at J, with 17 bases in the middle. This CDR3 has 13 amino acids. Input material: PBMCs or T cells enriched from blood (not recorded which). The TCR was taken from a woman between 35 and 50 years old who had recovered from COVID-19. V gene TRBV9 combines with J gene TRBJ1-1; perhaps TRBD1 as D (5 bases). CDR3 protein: CASSPTLVGGAFF. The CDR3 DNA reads TGTGCCAGCAGCCCGACCCTAGTGGGGGGAGCTTTCTTT.